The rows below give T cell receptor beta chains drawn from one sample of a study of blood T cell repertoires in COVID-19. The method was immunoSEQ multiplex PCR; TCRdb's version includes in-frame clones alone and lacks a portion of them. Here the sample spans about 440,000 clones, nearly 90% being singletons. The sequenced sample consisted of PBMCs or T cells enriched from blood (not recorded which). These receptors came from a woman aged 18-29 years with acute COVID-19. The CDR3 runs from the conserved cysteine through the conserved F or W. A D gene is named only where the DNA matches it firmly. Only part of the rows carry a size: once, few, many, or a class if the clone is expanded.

DNA: TGTGCCAGCAGCTTAAACCAGTCCCCAGTTACTAACTATGGCTACACCTTC; CDR3: CASSLNQSPVTNYGYTF; V: TRBV7-9; D: NA; size: NA; J: TRBJ1-2
DNA: TGCAGCGTTGGAGGCCCAGGGCTTCAAGAGACCCAGTACTTC; CDR3: CSVGGPGLQETQYF; V: TRBV29-1; D: NA; size: NA; J: TRBJ2-5
DNA: TGCGCCAGCAGTGAGACAGGGGGCACCTGGGATGAGCAGTTCTTC; CDR3: CASSETGGTWDEQFF; V: TRBV10-1; D: TRBD1; size: NA; J: TRBJ2-1
DNA: TGTGCCAGCAGTAAAGGGGCAGCCCACACTGAAGCTTTCTTT; CDR3: CASSKGAAHTEAFF; V: TRBV11-2; D: NA; size: NA; J: TRBJ1-1
DNA: TGTGCCACCATACCTGGTGGGGGGATCGTCACTGAAGCTTTCTTT; CDR3: CATIPGGGIVTEAFF; V: TRBV19; D: NA; size: NA; J: TRBJ1-1
DNA: TGTGCCAGCAGCTTGGACAGTCCCCTCAACTACGAGCAGTACTTC; CDR3: CASSLDSPLNYEQYF; V: TRBV11-1; D: NA; size: NA; J: TRBJ2-7
DNA: TGTGCCAGCAGTACCCGGACAGGGGCAGAGACCCAGTACTTC; CDR3: CASSTRTGAETQYF; V: TRBV28; D: TRBD1; size: NA; J: TRBJ2-5
DNA: TGCGCCAGCAGCTTGGCCAGATCGGCAGGAGGGACTGAAGCTTTCTTT; CDR3: CASSLARSAGGTEAFF; V: TRBV5-1; D: NA; size: NA; J: TRBJ1-1
DNA: TGTGCCATCAGTGAGACGGGACTAGCGGGAGGGAAGGGTGAGCAGTTCTTC; CDR3: CAISETGLAGGKGEQFF; V: TRBV10-3; D: TRBD2; size: NA; J: TRBJ2-1
DNA: TGCGCCAGCAGCCCCGGGGGACAGGGGGCTGAAAAACTGTTTTTT; CDR3: CASSPGGQGAEKLFF; V: TRBV5-1; D: TRBD1; size: once; J: TRBJ1-4
DNA: TGTGCCAGCGGGGGCTCTTTGAGGGCTTTCTTT; CDR3: CASGGSLRAFF; V: TRBV28; D: NA; size: NA; J: TRBJ1-1
DNA: TGTGCCAGCAGTTTCGGGGGTCGAACTCTCTACGAGCAGTACTTC; CDR3: CASSFGGRTLYEQYF; V: TRBV28; D: NA; size: NA; J: TRBJ2-7
DNA: TGTGCCAGCAGTCTTAGCGGGAGCTACAATGAGCAGTTCTTC; CDR3: CASSLSGSYNEQFF; V: TRBV9; D: TRBD2; size: NA; J: TRBJ2-1
DNA: TGTGCCAGCAGTCGGGACTCCTACGAGCAGTACTTC; CDR3: CASSRDSYEQYF; V: TRBV5-4; D: NA; size: NA; J: TRBJ2-7
DNA: TGCAGCGTCCGTATGACAGGGGATTTCGCTGAAGCTTTCTTT; CDR3: CSVRMTGDFAEAFF; V: TRBV29-1; D: TRBD1; size: once; J: TRBJ1-1
DNA: TGTGCCAGTAGTCGATCTGGGGCGCTCCTGTATGGCTACACCTTC; CDR3: CASSRSGALLYGYTF; V: TRBV19; D: NA; size: NA; J: TRBJ1-2
DNA: TGTGCCAGTAGTATAAGCGAGCGGGGGGAGCTGTTTTTT; CDR3: CASSISERGELFF; V: TRBV19; D: NA; size: NA; J: TRBJ2-2
DNA: TGTGCCAGCAGTTTGGGTCCAGGGAGGGAGCAGTACTTC; CDR3: CASSLGPGREQYF; V: TRBV27; D: NA; size: NA; J: TRBJ2-7
DNA: TGTGCCTGGAGTGCAATACGGGTTTCAAGCTCCTACGAGCAGTACTTC; CDR3: CAWSAIRVSSSYEQYF; V: TRBV30; D: NA; size: once; J: TRBJ2-7
DNA: TGCGCCAGCAGTCTAGGGGGACTAGAGCAGTTCTTC; CDR3: CASSLGGLEQFF; V: TRBV4-1; D: NA; size: NA; J: TRBJ2-1
DNA: TGCGCCAGCAGCTTGTCCGGCCGGGACTACAATGAGCAGTTCTTC; CDR3: CASSLSGRDYNEQFF; V: TRBV5-1; D: NA; size: NA; J: TRBJ2-1
DNA: TGTGCCAGCAGCGACAGGGGGATTAATGAGCAGTTCTTC; CDR3: CASSDRGINEQFF; V: TRBV9; D: TRBD1; size: NA; J: TRBJ2-1
DNA: TGTGCCAGCAGCCCCTCATCCGGGACAGGACGCCGCCCCCTCCACTTT; CDR3: CASSPSSGTGRRPLHF; V: TRBV2; D: TRBD1; size: NA; J: TRBJ1-6
DNA: TGTGCCTGGAGTGTACGGGAAACCAGTGGCAATCAGCCCCAGCATTTT; CDR3: CAWSVRETSGNQPQHF; V: TRBV30; D: NA; size: NA; J: TRBJ1-5
DNA: TGTGCCAGCAGCTTATCAGGGCTGGAGACCCAGTACTTC; CDR3: CASSLSGLETQYF; V: TRBV11-2; D: NA; size: NA; J: TRBJ2-5
DNA: TGTGCCAGCAGCGTGGACATGAGGGAAAAACTGTTTTTT; CDR3: CASSVDMREKLFF; V: TRBV11-2; D: NA; size: NA; J: TRBJ1-4
DNA: TGTGCCTGGAGTGCCCTCGGGATTAAGGAATATGAGCAGTTCTTC; CDR3: CAWSALGIKEYEQFF; V: TRBV30; D: NA; size: once; J: TRBJ2-1